What follows are 9 T cell receptor beta chains derived from one specimen sequenced in a study of T cell responses to AZD1222 COVID-19 vaccine. TCRdb keeps only in-frame clones here, not all; method: immunoSEQ multiplex PCR. The sample yields 150,000 to 180,000 clones, around 90% seen once. This sample comprised peripheral blood, obtained on day 0 of AZD1222 vaccination. These receptors all come from an adult in good health.

This clone came up once. The chain uses TRBV19 and TRBJ1-3; 8 nucleotides align to TRBD1. Looked up from germline, CDR1 is LNHDA and CDR2 is SQIVND (reference sequence). The CDR3 length is 14 residues. The V and J ends lost 7 bases and 1 base, in that order; junction bases with no gene match: 3. The CDR3 spells CASKNRGSGNTIYF. DNA of the CDR3: TGTGCCAGTAAGAACAGGGGGTCTGGAAACACCATATATTTT.

This chain joins TRBV2 and TRBJ2-3; D is possibly TRBD2 (6 bases). The length of the CDR3 is 18 residues. Germline values: CDR1 SNHLY, CDR2 FYNNEI. V lost 1 base and J lost 0, with 17 bases in between. CDR3: CASSEVRGGPGSTDTQYF. The CDR3 bases are TGTGCCAGCAGTGAAGTGAGAGGAGGGCCCGGTAGCACAGATACGCAGTATTTT. Full variable domain (rest looked up from reference TRBV2 and TRBJ2-3): EPEVTQTPSHQVTQMGQEVILRCVPISNHLYFYWYRQILGQKVEFLVSFYNNEISEKSEIFDDQFSVERPDGSNFTLKIRSTKLEDSAMYFCASSEVRGGPGSTDTQYFGPGTRLTVL.

J is TRBJ2-1 and V is TRBV9; D is uncertain. The ends were cut back, 4 bases at V and 10 bases at J, with 18 bases in the middle. The CDR3 totals 14 residues. Germline CDR1 reads SGDLS; CDR2 reads YYNGEE. The CDR3: CASSSRTLTREQFF. The CDR3 bases are TGTGCCAGCAGCTCGAGGACCTTGACGAGAGAGCAGTTCTTC.

This chain joins TRBV18 and TRBJ2-5, with 14 bases fitting TRBD2. The length of the CDR3 is 17 residues. Looked up from germline, CDR1 is KGHSH and CDR2 is LQKENI. V lost 4 bases to trimming and J lost 3 bases; unmatched junction nucleotides: 7. The DNA of the CDR3 is TGTGCCAGCTCACTTACCCCGGGACTAGCGGGGGAAGAGACCCAGTACTTC. As protein: CASSLTPGLAGEETQYF. Full variable domain (remainder filled in from reference TRBV18 and TRBJ2-5): NAGVMQNPRHLVRRRGQEARLRCSPMKGHSHVYWYRQLPEEGLKFMVYLQKENIIDESGMPKERFSAEFPKEGPSILRIQQVVRGDSAAYFCASSLTPGLAGEETQYFGPGTRLLVL.

The chain joins TRBV6-5 to TRBJ2-5, with D tentatively TRBD2 (6 bases). CDR3 length: 15 residues. V was pared by 6 bases and J by 2 bases, with 16 bases between. Germline CDR1 reads MNHEY; CDR2 reads SVGAGI. Here the CDR3 DNA reads TGTGCCAGCAGGCAGAACGGACGGGAGCAAGAGACCCAGTACTTC. Its protein product is CASRQNGREQETQYF.

The chain has TRBV7-9 and TRBJ2-7, with D unresolved. V was trimmed by 0 bases and J by 2 bases, leaving 8 bases between them. The CDR3 consists of 14 residues. Germline CDR1 is SEHNR and CDR2 is FQNEAQ (reference sequence). The CDR3: CASSLAGRAYEQYF. The CDR3, as DNA: TGTGCCAGCAGCTTAGCCGGAAGAGCCTACGAGCAGTACTTC.

J is TRBJ1-2 and V is TRBV18, with TRBD1 matching over 9 bases. The junction had 10 bases not matched to a gene; V was cut back by 2 bases and J by 6 bases. Germline lookup yields CDR1 KGHSH and CDR2 LQKENI. The CDR3 has 16 residues. The CDR3 sequence is CASSPVPGQGSHGYTF. The DNA for the CDR3 is TGTGCCAGCTCACCAGTCCCGGGACAGGGATCCCATGGCTACACCTTC.

The chain has TRBV6-2 or TRBV6-3 and TRBJ1-1, with no clear D. V was cut by 2 bases and J by 4 bases, with 17 bases left in between. The CDR3 sequence is 16 residues long. Germline CDR1 MNHEY, CDR2 SVGEGT. CDR3 bases: TGTGCCAGCAGTTACGAGTACGTAGCGTTGGGCACTGAAGCTTTCTTT. It yields the protein CASSYEYVALGTEAFF.

The genes are TRBV25-1 and TRBJ1-5, with TRBD1 as a possible D gene (6 bases). The V end lost 3 bases, the J end lost 10 bases, and 19 bases lay between the germline ends. CDR3 length equals 15 residues. Germline values: CDR1 MGHDK, CDR2 SYGVNS. Written as DNA, the CDR3 is TGTGCCAGCAGTGAGGGAACAGGGATCACAGGACCCCAGCATTTT. Its protein is CASSEGTGITGPQHF. Drawing the rest from reference TRBV25-1 and TRBJ1-5, the complete variable domain is EADIYQTPRYLVIGTGKKITLECSQTMGHDKMYWYQQDPGMELHLIHYSYGVNSTEKGDLSSESTVSRIRTEHFPLTLESARPSHTSQYLCASSEGTGITGPQHFGDGTRLSIL.